The clone carrying this T cell receptor (beta chain) appeared many times. The authors amplified TCR beta CDR3 regions, and they did so from RNA transcripts for repertoire sequencing. First-round RT-PCR employed HTBI primers, with a second-round multiplex PCR after it. TCRdb recomputed calls from the multiplex PCR reads with MiXCR, one row per CDR3 protein. The profile shows over 450,000 distinct CDR3 sequences, around 14% of them singletons. The sample is drawn from a study of Graves' ophthalmopathy and Graves' hyperthyroidism. The sequenced sample consisted of blood. The receptor comes from a woman in her twenties or thirties with Graves' ophthalmopathy.

DNA for the CDR3: TGTGCCTGGAGTGTCGCGGGCCCCGGAGGTGGCTATGGCTACACCTTC. Protein sequence: CAWSVAGPGGGYGYTF. The rearrangement uses TRBV30 and TRBJ1-2, with D unclear. The germline gives CDR1 GTSNPN, CDR2 SVGIG (reference sequence). V was pared by 0 bases and J by 4 bases, with 18 bases between. The CDR3 length is 16 residues.